These 11 T cell receptor beta chains were sequenced from one sample in a study of graft-versus-host responses after intestinal transplantation. Only in-frame clones appear in the TCRdb table, and some are missing; sequencing was by immunoSEQ multiplex PCR. Of 100,000 or so clones listed, approximately 84% are singletons. Which antigens these TCRs recognize remains unknown. The material sequenced was unstimulated CD4+ T cells sorted from spleen or lymph node cells, taken before transplant. The receptor set was obtained from a human donor who was the organ donor for an intestinal transplant.

The gene calls are TRBV4-1 and TRBJ1-2; no definite D call. This CDR3 comprises 15 residues. Deletions cut 1 base from V and 5 bases from J, with 14 bases between. Per the germline V gene, CDR1 is MGHRA and CDR2 is YSYEKL. CDR3 sequence reads: CASSQVATIRYGYTF. In nucleotides, the CDR3 is TGCGCCAGCAGCCAAGTCGCGACGATTAGATATGGCTACACCTTC.

The V and J genes are TRBV4-2 and TRBJ2-1; possible D gene TRBD2, 6 bases. From germline, CDR1 is LGHNA and CDR2 YNFKEQ. The V gene lost 0 bases and the J gene lost 8 bases, with 14 bases spanning the gap. The CDR3 is 15 residues long. This CDR3 is CASSQDRLANDEQFF. CDR3 DNA sequence: TGTGCCAGCAGCCAAGATCGGCTAGCGAACGATGAGCAGTTCTTC.

The count of this clone is one. V is TRBV6-6 and J is TRBJ1-1; 8 bases map to TRBD1. CDR1 MNHNY and CDR2 SVGAGI come from the germline V gene (reference sequence). V was clipped by 0 bases and J by 6 bases; unmatched bases: 0. This CDR3 spans 13 amino acids. CDR3 sequence (DNA): TGTGCCAGCAGTTACTCGACAGGGGCTGAAGCTTTCTTT. Translating it yields CASSYSTGAEAFF.

This chain uses TRBV7-8 with TRBJ1-4, with unresolved D. Germline CDR1 SGHVS, CDR2 FQNEAQ. The CDR3 length is 13 residues. V gave up 3 bases and J gave up 4 bases, with 6 bases separating them. CDR3 residues: CASSFQLNEKLFF. As DNA, the CDR3 is TGTGCCAGCAGCTTCCAGCTTAATGAAAAACTGTTTTTT.

The J gene is TRBJ2-7, the V gene TRBV5-6; 9 bases agree with TRBD1. V lost 3 bases and J lost 6; bases outside the gene matches: 10. CDR1 is SGHDT, CDR2 YYEEEE, per germline. CDR3 length equals 15 residues. The DNA of the CDR3 is TGTGCCAGCAGCTCGAAACGTACAGGGGGCCGCGAGCAGTACTTC. It codes for CASSSKRTGGREQYF.

The sample holds one count of this clone. This chain connects TRBV2 to TRBJ2-3; no clear D gene. The germline CDR1 and CDR2 sequences are SNHLY and FYNNEI. This CDR3 has 14 amino acids. V dropped 5 bases and J dropped 0 bases, with 9 bases sitting between them. CDR3 nucleotides: TGTGCCAGCAGTCGTGGCACTAGCACAGATACGCAGTATTTT. This translates into CASSRGTSTDTQYF. The entire variable domain, with the rest obtained from reference TRBV2 and TRBJ2-3, is as follows: EPEVTQTPSHQVTQMGQEVILRCVPISNHLYFYWYRQILGQKVEFLVSFYNNEISEKSEIFDDQFSVERPDGSNFTLKIRSTKLEDSAMYFCASSRGTSTDTQYFGPGTRLTVL.

This clone was seen a single time. V is TRBV7-2 and J is TRBJ1-2; no definite D call. Trimming shortened V by 5 bases and J by 4 bases, and 14 bases separated the two germline ends. The length of the CDR3 is 14 residues. CDR1 and CDR2 from the germline V gene are SGHTA and FQGNSA. CDR3 coding DNA: TGTGCCAGCAGCCTTTACCCGTCTAGCTATGGCTACACCTTC. As protein: CASSLYPSSYGYTF.

The V gene is TRBV5-4, the J gene TRBJ1-1, with D possibly matching TRBD1 (6 bases). Trimming took 0 bases from V and 4 from J, leaving 13 bases between them. Germline V CDR1 and CDR2: SGHNT, YYREEE (reference sequence). The CDR3 extends over 15 amino acids. CDR3 sequence reads: CASSLVGGLSTEAFF. The CDR3 nucleotides read TGTGCCAGCAGCTTGGTGGGGGGGCTTAGCACTGAAGCTTTCTTT. The whole variable domain, remainder taken from reference TRBV5-4 and TRBJ1-1, is ETGVTQSPTHLIKTRGQQVTLRCSSQSGHNTVSWYQQALGQGPQFIFQYYREEENGRGNFPPRFSGLQFPNYSSELNVNALELDDSALYLCASSLVGGLSTEAFFGQGTRLTVV.

The chain has TRBV5-1 and TRBJ2-2, with a tentative D call TRBD2 (6 bases). The CDR3 is made up of 14 amino acids. Trimming took 0 bases from V and 5 from J, leaving 8 bases between them. The germline gives CDR1 SGHRS, CDR2 YFSETQ. Here the CDR3 DNA reads TGCGCCAGCAGCTTGGATGCGGGGACCGGGGAGCTGTTTTTT. Protein product: CASSLDAGTGELFF.

This chain joins TRBV28 and TRBJ2-7; unclear D gene. Germline CDR1 is MDHEN and CDR2 is SYDVKM. The V end lost 3 bases, the J end lost 6 bases, and 9 bases lay between the germline ends. The CDR3 totals 12 residues. The DNA for the CDR3 is TGTGCCAGCAGTTTGTCGTATACCGAGCAGTACTTC. It translates to CASSLSYTEQYF. Together with reference TRBV28 and TRBJ2-7, the CDR3 gives the full variable domain: DVKVTQSSRYLVKRTGEKVFLECVQDMDHENMFWYRQDPGLGLRLIYFSYDVKMKEKGDIPEGYSVSREKKERFSLILESASTNQTSMYLCASSLSYTEQYFGPGTRLTVT.

The chain recombines TRBV4-1 with TRBJ1-6; D is undetermined. V lost 3 bases, J lost 7 bases, and 10 bases lay in between. CDR1 is MGHRA, CDR2 YSYEKL, per germline. The CDR3 extends over 14 amino acids. CDR3 amino acids: CASSQLVLNSPLHF. The CDR3, as DNA: TGCGCCAGCAGCCAGCTGGTTCTAAATTCACCCCTCCACTTT.